The entry below describes one T cell receptor (beta chain). As yet, its antigen is unknown. Profiled with immunoSEQ multiplex PCR; TCRdb holds only in-frame clones, not every one. The sample has about 54,000 clones; more than 70% are singletons. The CDR3 covers 13 residues. Germline V gene lookup returns CDR1 GTSNPN and CDR2 SVGIG (reference sequence). Deletions cut 1 base from V and 7 bases from J, with 8 bases between. The data derive from a study of T cell responses to AZD1222 COVID-19 vaccine. Study details: Both about-4-week and about-12-week second-dose recipients were combined.

Overall study results and limits: Nearly half of spike-specific TCRs reportedly go after variant regions that carry no mutations.

The starting material was peripheral blood, obtained on day 0 of AZD1222 vaccination. The chain employs TRBV30 and TRBJ1-6, with unresolved D. This clonotype was sampled from an adult in good health. The CDR3 DNA follows: TGTGCCTGGAGTGCGGCCCAAAATTCACCCCTCCACTTT. It specifies CAWSAAQNSPLHF.